A selection of T cell receptor beta chains follows, all from one sample in a study of regulatory T cells in long-lasting Graves disease. MiXCR, run by TCRdb on the multiplex PCR reads, gives a single entry per CDR3 protein. The sample lists 350,000 to 500,000 distinct CDR3 sequences, roughly a fifth occurring once. Sample: peripheral blood mononuclear cells (PBMCs), taken when the disease was refractory, from a patient treated with antithyroid drugs. Receptor source: a female donor with Graves disease. Both conserved end residues are part of each CDR3. D genes are given only for firm matches. The listing skips clone size in some rows; elsewhere it reads once, few, many or a size class.

D: NA
size: many
J: TRBJ1-6
V: TRBV15
CDR3: CATSQGNSPLHF
DNA: TGTGCCACCAGCCAAGGGAATTCACCCCTCCACTTT

D: TRBD1
size: few
J: TRBJ2-6
V: TRBV20-1
CDR3: CSAVGQGRSGANVLTF
DNA: TGCAGTGCGGTGGGACAGGGTAGGTCTGGGGCCAACGTCCTGACTTTC

D: NA
size: few
J: TRBJ1-5
V: TRBV20-1
CDR3: CSARRDLNQPQHF
DNA: TGCAGTGCTAGACGGGACCTCAATCAGCCCCAGCATTTT

D: NA
size: many
J: TRBJ1-4
V: TRBV6-5
CDR3: CASSYWENEKLFF
DNA: TGTGCCAGCAGTTACTGGGAGAATGAAAAACTGTTTTTT

D: NA
size: NA
J: TRBJ2-7
V: TRBV19
CDR3: CASSHRGASYEQYF
DNA: TGTGCCAGTAGTCATCGGGGCGCCTCCTACGAGCAGTACTTC

D: NA
size: few
J: TRBJ2-7
V: TRBV5-1
CDR3: CASSFRGNSIDEQYF
DNA: TGCGCCAGCAGCTTCAGGGGCAACAGCATCGACGAGCAGTACTTC

D: NA
size: many
J: TRBJ2-6
V: TRBV28
CDR3: CASSWAQSGANVLTF
DNA: TGTGCCAGCAGTTGGGCTCAATCTGGGGCCAACGTCCTGACTTTC

D: TRBD2
size: few
J: TRBJ2-7
V: TRBV20-1
CDR3: CSAPPPSGRANEQYF
DNA: TGCAGTGCCCCGCCTCCTAGCGGGAGGGCCAATGAGCAGTACTTC

D: NA
size: NA
J: TRBJ1-1
V: TRBV14
CDR3: CASSQNGMNTEAFF
DNA: TGTGCCAGCAGCCAAAACGGGATGAACACTGAAGCTTTCTTT

D: TRBD1
size: few
J: TRBJ2-2
V: TRBV29-1
CDR3: CSVIDRGLHGELFF
DNA: TGCAGCGTAATAGACAGGGGGCTTCACGGGGAGCTGTTTTTT

D: TRBD1
size: many
J: TRBJ1-2
V: TRBV28
CDR3: CASSLGGGQGSYGYTF
DNA: TGTGCCAGCAGTTTAGGGGGGGGACAGGGTAGCTATGGCTACACCTTC

D: TRBD1
size: few
J: TRBJ2-2
V: TRBV10-3
CDR3: CAISVTGGSGTGELFF
DNA: TGTGCCATCAGCGTAACAGGGGGTAGTGGCACCGGGGAGCTGTTTTTT

D: NA
size: many
J: TRBJ1-1
V: TRBV7-3
CDR3: CASSITGHLNTEAFF
DNA: TGTGCCAGCAGCATAACGGGACACCTGAACACTGAAGCTTTCTTT

D: TRBD1
size: NA
J: TRBJ2-7
V: TRBV27
CDR3: CASSIKWTGGWYEQYF
DNA: TGTGCCAGCTCAATAAAATGGACAGGGGGTTGGTACGAGCAGTACTTC

D: NA
size: NA
J: TRBJ2-7
V: TRBV28
CDR3: CASTRTQWLYEQYF
DNA: TGTGCCAGCACACGTACTCAGTGGCTCTACGAGCAGTACTTC

D: TRBD2
size: NA
J: TRBJ2-1
V: TRBV24-1
CDR3: CATSDPERGDNEQFF
DNA: TGTGCCACCAGTGATCCCGAGCGGGGAGACAATGAGCAGTTCTTC

D: TRBD1
size: few
J: TRBJ2-5
V: TRBV15
CDR3: CATNRGEQETQYF
DNA: TGTGCCACCAACAGGGGAGAACAAGAGACCCAGTACTTC

D: NA
size: many
J: TRBJ1-1
V: TRBV5-1
CDR3: CASSWQSLGGFDTEAFF
DNA: TGCGCCAGCAGCTGGCAGAGTCTTGGAGGGTTCGACACTGAAGCTTTCTTT

D: TRBD1
size: many
J: TRBJ1-2
V: TRBV28
CDR3: CASSLGQGDGYTF
DNA: TGTGCCAGCAGCCTTGGACAGGGGGATGGCTACACCTTC

D: NA
size: few
J: TRBJ2-1
V: TRBV7-2
CDR3: CASSLSHRAYLDEQFF
DNA: TGTGCCAGCAGCTTAAGCCACCGGGCCTATTTGGATGAGCAGTTCTTC

D: NA
size: many
J: TRBJ1-5
V: TRBV5-1
CDR3: CASSPDGHSNQPQHF
DNA: TGCGCCAGCAGTCCTGACGGACATAGCAATCAGCCCCAGCATTTT

D: TRBD2
size: many
J: TRBJ2-7
V: TRBV28
CDR3: CASSLGGSVIHEQYF
DNA: TGTGCCAGCAGTTTGGGAGGGAGCGTTATCCACGAGCAGTACTTC

D: NA
size: few
J: TRBJ1-5
V: TRBV9
CDR3: CASSVGGGQPQHF
DNA: TGTGCCAGCAGCGTAGGGGGAGGCCAGCCCCAGCATTTT

D: TRBD1
size: many
J: TRBJ1-6
V: TRBV18
CDR3: CASSTGQGSVSPLHF
DNA: TGTGCCAGCTCAACGGGACAGGGATCGGTTTCACCCCTCCACTTT

D: NA
size: once
J: TRBJ1-4
V: TRBV6-1
CDR3: CASSEGEEGVRKLFF
DNA: TGTGCCAGCAGTGAAGGCGAGGAGGGGGTGAGGAAACTGTTTTTT

D: TRBD1
size: NA
J: TRBJ1-1
V: TRBV3-1
CDR3: CASSHFPGQGGSNTEAFF
DNA: TGTGCCAGCAGCCACTTTCCCGGACAGGGGGGATCTAACACTGAAGCTTTCTTT

D: NA
size: few
J: TRBJ2-5
V: TRBV28
CDR3: CASRRGRPLGETQYF
DNA: TGTGCCAGTCGGAGGGGGAGGCCCTTAGGGGAGACCCAGTACTTC

D: NA
size: many
J: TRBJ2-7
V: TRBV20-1
CDR3: CSASLARGHQYEQYF
DNA: TGCAGTGCTAGCCTGGCCAGAGGGCACCAATACGAGCAGTACTTC

D: NA
size: few
J: TRBJ1-1
V: TRBV19
CDR3: CASSNDGQLNTEAFF
DNA: TGTGCCAGTAGTAATGACGGACAGCTGAACACTGAAGCTTTCTTT

D: TRBD1
size: once
J: TRBJ2-7
V: TRBV28
CDR3: CASSRTGQRLYQYF
DNA: TGTGCCAGCAGTAGAACGGGACAGCGCCTCTACCAGTACTTC

D: TRBD2
size: NA
J: TRBJ2-2
V: TRBV7-2
CDR3: CASSPSSGSTGELFF
DNA: TGTGCCAGCAGCCCCTCCAGCGGGAGCACCGGGGAGCTGTTTTTT

D: NA
size: many
J: TRBJ2-2
V: TRBV6-1
CDR3: CASGLLSGTGELFF
DNA: TGTGCCAGCGGCTTATTATCGGGCACCGGGGAGCTGTTTTTT

D: NA
size: many
J: TRBJ2-7
V: TRBV29-1
CDR3: CSVVVSTYEQYF
DNA: TGCAGCGTTGTAGTTAGCACCTACGAGCAGTACTTC

D: TRBD1
size: NA
J: TRBJ2-7
V: TRBV5-1
CDR3: CASRPSAGQGVSYEQYF
DNA: TGCGCCAGCAGACCGTCGGCCGGACAGGGGGTTTCCTACGAGCAGTACTTC

D: NA
size: many
J: TRBJ1-1
V: TRBV11-2
CDR3: CATGRGMVTEAFF
DNA: TGTGCCACCGGGAGGGGGATGGTCACTGAAGCTTTCTTT

D: NA
size: few
J: TRBJ1-5
V: TRBV20-1
CDR3: CSARSGAANQPQHF
DNA: TGCAGTGCTAGGTCGGGGGCGGCCAATCAGCCCCAGCATTTT

D: NA
size: many
J: TRBJ1-4
V: TRBV12-3/TRBV12-4
CDR3: CASSPGVEEDEKLFF
DNA: TGTGCCAGCAGTCCAGGGGTAGAGGAGGATGAAAAACTGTTTTTT

D: NA
size: few
J: TRBJ1-2
V: TRBV29-1
CDR3: CSVFSNYGYTF
DNA: TGCAGCGTTTTCTCTAACTATGGCTACACCTTC

D: NA
size: NA
J: TRBJ2-7
V: TRBV6-2/TRBV6-3
CDR3: CASSYRIYSGVVYEQYF
DNA: TGTGCCAGCAGTTACCGGATTTATTCGGGGGTTGTCTACGAGCAGTACTTC

D: TRBD2
size: NA
J: TRBJ2-7
V: TRBV4-1
CDR3: CASSLGGEGLDEQYF
DNA: TGCGCCAGCAGCCTGGGGGGGGAGGGCCTGGACGAGCAGTACTTC

D: TRBD2
size: once
J: TRBJ2-1
V: TRBV9
CDR3: CASSVVSGRANEQFF
DNA: TGTGCCAGCAGCGTAGTTAGCGGGAGGGCCAATGAGCAGTTCTTC

D: NA
size: many
J: TRBJ1-1
V: TRBV7-9
CDR3: CASSLESEAFF
DNA: TGTGCCAGCAGCTTGGAATCTGAAGCTTTCTTT

D: NA
size: many
J: TRBJ2-5
V: TRBV14
CDR3: CASSQEGRTQETQYF
DNA: TGTGCCAGCAGCCAAGAGGGCCGCACGCAAGAGACCCAGTACTTC

D: NA
size: few
J: TRBJ2-6
V: TRBV6-2/TRBV6-3
CDR3: CASRPQESRSGANVLTF
DNA: TGTGCCAGCAGACCCCAGGAATCCCGCTCTGGGGCCAACGTCCTGACTTTC

D: TRBD2
size: NA
J: TRBJ2-2
V: TRBV27
CDR3: CASSGGEVGELFF
DNA: TGTGCCAGCAGTGGGGGGGAAGTCGGGGAGCTGTTTTTT

D: TRBD1
size: NA
J: TRBJ2-7
V: TRBV18
CDR3: CASSASGTGGLGEQYF
DNA: TGTGCCAGCTCAGCTTCCGGGACAGGGGGCCTTGGGGAGCAGTACTTC

D: NA
size: many
J: TRBJ2-2
V: TRBV3-1
CDR3: CASSPPGARTGELFF
DNA: TGTGCCAGCAGCCCTCCCGGAGCGAGGACCGGGGAGCTGTTTTTT

D: NA
size: many
J: TRBJ2-2
V: TRBV5-1
CDR3: CASSLFDSGSANTGELFF
DNA: TGCGCCAGCAGCTTGTTTGATAGTGGGTCCGCGAACACCGGGGAGCTGTTTTTT